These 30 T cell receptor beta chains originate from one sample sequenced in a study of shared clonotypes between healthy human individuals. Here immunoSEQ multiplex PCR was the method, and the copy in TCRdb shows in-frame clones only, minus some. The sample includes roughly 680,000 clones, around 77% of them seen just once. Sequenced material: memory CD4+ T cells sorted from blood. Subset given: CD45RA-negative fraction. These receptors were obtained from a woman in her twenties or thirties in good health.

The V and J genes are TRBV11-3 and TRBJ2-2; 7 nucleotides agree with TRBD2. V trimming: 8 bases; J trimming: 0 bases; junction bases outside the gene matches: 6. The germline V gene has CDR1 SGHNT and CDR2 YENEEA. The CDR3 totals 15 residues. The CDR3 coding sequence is TGTGCCAGCCTAGCGGTAGTGGCGAACACCGGGGAGCTGTTTTTT. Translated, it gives CASLAVVANTGELFF.

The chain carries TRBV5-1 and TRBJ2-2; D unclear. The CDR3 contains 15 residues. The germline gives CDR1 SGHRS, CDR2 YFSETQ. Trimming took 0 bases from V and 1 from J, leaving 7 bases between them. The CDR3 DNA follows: TGCGCCAGCAGCTTGGCACAGCGGAACACCGGGGAGCTGTTTTTT. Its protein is CASSLAQRNTGELFF.

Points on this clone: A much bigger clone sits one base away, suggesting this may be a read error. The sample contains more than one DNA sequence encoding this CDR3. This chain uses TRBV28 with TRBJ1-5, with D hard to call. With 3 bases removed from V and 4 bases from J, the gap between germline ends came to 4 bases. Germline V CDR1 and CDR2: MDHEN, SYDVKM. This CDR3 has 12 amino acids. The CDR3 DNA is TGTGCCAGCAGTTTCGGGAATCAGCCCCAGCATTTT. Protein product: CASSFGNQPQHF.

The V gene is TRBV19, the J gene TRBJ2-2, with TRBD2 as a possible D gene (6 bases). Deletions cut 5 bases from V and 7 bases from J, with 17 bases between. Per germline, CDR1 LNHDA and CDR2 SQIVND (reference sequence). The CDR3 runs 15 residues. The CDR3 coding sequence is TGTGCCAGTAGTTCAACTAGCAGAGGGGTCGGGGAGCTGTTTTTT. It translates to CASSSTSRGVGELFF.

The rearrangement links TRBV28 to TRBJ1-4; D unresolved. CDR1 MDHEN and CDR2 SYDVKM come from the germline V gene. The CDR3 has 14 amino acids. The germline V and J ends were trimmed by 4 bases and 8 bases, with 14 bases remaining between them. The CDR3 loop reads CASSSQVWAEKLFF. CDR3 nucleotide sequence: TGTGCCAGCAGTTCACAAGTTTGGGCCGAAAAACTGTTTTTT.

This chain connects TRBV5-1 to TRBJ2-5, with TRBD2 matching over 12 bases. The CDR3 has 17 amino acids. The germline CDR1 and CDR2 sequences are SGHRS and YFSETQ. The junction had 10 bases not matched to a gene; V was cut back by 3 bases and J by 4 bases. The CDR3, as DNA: TGCGCCAGCAGCTACCACCTAGCGGGAGGGCCTGGAGAGACCCAGTACTTC. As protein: CASSYHLAGGPGETQYF.

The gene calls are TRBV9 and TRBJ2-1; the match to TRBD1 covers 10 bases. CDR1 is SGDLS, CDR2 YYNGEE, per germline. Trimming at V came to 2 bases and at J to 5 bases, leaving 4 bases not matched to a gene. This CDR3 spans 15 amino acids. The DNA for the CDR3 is TGTGCCAGCAGCGTGGGGGGACAGGGGAACAATGAGCAGTTCTTC. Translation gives CASSVGGQGNNEQFF.

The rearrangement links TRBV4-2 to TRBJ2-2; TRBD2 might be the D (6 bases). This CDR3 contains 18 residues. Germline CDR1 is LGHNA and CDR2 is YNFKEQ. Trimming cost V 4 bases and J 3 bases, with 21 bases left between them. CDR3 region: CASSPDTPTPGDTGELFF. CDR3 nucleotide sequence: TGTGCCAGCAGCCCGGATACCCCTACCCCGGGGGACACCGGGGAGCTGTTTTTT.

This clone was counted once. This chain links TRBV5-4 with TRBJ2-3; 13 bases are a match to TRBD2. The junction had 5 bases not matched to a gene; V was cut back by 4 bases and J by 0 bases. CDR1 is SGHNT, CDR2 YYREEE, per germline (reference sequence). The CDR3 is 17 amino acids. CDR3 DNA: TGTGCCAGCAGCCCCGGGACTAGCGGGATTAGCACAGATACGCAGTATTTT. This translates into CASSPGTSGISTDTQYF.

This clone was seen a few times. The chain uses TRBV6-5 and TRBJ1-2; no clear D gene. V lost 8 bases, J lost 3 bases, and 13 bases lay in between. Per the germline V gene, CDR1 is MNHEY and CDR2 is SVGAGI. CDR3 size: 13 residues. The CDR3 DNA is TGTGCCAGCCGGGCGATAAGATACTATGGCTACACCTTC. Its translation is CASRAIRYYGYTF.

The CDR3 here is CASRNRGDSGIRRVQETQYF. CDR3 bases: TGCGCCAGCAGAAACCGAGGGGATAGCGGGATTAGGAGGGTCCAAGAGACCCAGTACTTC. J is TRBJ2-5 and V is TRBV5-1; 8 nucleotides match TRBD2. This CDR3 has 20 residues. Germline V CDR1 and CDR2: SGHRS, YFSETQ. With V trimmed by 5 bases and J by 1 base, 22 bases remained unmatched.

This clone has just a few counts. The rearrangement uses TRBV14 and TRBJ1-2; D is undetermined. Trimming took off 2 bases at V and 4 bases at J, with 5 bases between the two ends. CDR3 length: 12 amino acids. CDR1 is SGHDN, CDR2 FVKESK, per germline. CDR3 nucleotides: TGTGCCAGCAGCCAAAACCTCTATGGCTACACCTTC. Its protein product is CASSQNLYGYTF.

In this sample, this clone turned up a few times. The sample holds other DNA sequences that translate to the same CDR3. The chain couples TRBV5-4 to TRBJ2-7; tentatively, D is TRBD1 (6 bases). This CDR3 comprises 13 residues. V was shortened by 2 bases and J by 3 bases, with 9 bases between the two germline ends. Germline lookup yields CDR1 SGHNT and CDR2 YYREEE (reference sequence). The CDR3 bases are TGTGCCAGCAGCTTTCAGGGGAACTACGAGCAGTACTTC. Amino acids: CASSFQGNYEQYF.

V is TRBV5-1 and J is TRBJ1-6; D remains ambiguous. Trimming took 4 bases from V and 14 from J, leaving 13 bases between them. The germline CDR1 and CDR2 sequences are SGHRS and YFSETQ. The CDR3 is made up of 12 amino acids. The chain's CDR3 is CASSPLAGALHF. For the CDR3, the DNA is TGCGCCAGCAGCCCCTTAGCTGGGGCCCTCCACTTT.

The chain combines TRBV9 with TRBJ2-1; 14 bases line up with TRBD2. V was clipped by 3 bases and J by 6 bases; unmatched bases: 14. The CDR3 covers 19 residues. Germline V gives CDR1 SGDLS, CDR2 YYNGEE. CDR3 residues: CASSGGPGLAGAGGNEQFF. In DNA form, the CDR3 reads TGTGCCAGCAGCGGGGGACCGGGACTAGCGGGAGCGGGGGGCAATGAGCAGTTCTTC.

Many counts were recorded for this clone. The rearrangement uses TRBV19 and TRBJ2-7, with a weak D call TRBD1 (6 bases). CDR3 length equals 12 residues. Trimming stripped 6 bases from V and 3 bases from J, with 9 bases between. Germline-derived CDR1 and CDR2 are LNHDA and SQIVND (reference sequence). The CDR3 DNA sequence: TGTGCCAGTAGGGACAGAAACTACGAGCAGTACTTC. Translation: CASRDRNYEQYF.

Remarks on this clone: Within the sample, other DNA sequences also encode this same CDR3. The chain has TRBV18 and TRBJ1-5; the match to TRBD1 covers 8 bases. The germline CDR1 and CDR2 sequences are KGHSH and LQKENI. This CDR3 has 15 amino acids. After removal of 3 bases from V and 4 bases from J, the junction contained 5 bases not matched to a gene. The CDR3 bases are TGTGCCAGCTCACCGCTACAGGGGGAGAATCAGCCCCAGCATTTT. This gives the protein CASSPLQGENQPQHF. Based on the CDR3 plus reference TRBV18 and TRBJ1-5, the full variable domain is NAGVMQNPRHLVRRRGQEARLRCSPMKGHSHVYWYRQLPEEGLKFMVYLQKENIIDESGMPKERFSAEFPKEGPSILRIQQVVRGDSAAYFCASSPLQGENQPQHFGDGTRLSIL.

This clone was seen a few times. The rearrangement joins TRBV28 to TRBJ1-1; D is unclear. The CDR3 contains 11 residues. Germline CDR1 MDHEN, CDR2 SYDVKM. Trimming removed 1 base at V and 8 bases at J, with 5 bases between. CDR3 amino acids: CASSLFPEAFF. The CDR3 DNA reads TGTGCCAGCAGTTTATTTCCAGAAGCTTTCTTT.

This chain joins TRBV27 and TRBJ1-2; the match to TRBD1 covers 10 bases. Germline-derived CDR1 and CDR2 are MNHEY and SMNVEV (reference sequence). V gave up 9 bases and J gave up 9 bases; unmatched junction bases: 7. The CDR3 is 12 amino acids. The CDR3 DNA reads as TGTGCCAGTACTGGACAGGGGGATAGCTACACCTTC. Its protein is CASTGQGDSYTF.

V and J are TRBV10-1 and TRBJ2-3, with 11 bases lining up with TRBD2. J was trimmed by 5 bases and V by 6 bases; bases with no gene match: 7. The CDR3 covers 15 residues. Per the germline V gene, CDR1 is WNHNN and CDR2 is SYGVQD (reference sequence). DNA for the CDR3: TGCGCCAGCAGCCCACTAGCGGGAGTGATAGATACGCAGTATTTT. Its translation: CASSPLAGVIDTQYF.

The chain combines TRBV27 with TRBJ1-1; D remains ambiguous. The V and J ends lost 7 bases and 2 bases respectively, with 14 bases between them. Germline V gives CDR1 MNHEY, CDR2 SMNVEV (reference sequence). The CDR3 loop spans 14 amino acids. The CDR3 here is CASKITAANTEAFF. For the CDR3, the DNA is TGTGCCAGCAAAATCACGGCAGCCAACACTGAAGCTTTCTTT.

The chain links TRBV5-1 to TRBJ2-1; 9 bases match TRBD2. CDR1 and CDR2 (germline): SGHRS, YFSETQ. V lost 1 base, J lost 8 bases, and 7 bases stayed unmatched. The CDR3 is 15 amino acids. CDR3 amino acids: CASSLIAGGPYEQFF. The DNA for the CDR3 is TGCGCCAGCAGCTTGATTGCGGGAGGGCCGTATGAGCAGTTCTTC.

CDR3 residues: CASSLDIVSGYTF. DNA of the CDR3: TGCGCCAGCAGCTTGGATATTGTCAGCGGCTACACCTTC. The chain uses TRBV5-1 and TRBJ1-2; D gene unclear. The CDR3 runs to 13 residues. The V gene's germline CDR1 is SGHRS and CDR2 YFSETQ. V lost 0 bases and J lost 8, with 11 bases in between.

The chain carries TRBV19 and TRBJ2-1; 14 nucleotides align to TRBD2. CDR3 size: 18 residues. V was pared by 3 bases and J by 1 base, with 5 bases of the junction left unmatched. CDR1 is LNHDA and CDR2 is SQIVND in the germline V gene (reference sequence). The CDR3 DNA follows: TGTGCCAGTAGTATCGTCGGGACTAGCGGGGGTTCCTACAATGAGCAGTTCTTC. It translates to CASSIVGTSGGSYNEQFF.

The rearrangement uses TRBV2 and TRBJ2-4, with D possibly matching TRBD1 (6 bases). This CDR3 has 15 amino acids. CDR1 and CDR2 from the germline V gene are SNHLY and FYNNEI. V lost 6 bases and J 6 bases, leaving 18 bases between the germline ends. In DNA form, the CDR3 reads TGTGCCAGCAGGGGGAACAGGGCCGGGGCAAACATTCAGTACTTC. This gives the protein CASRGNRAGANIQYF.

The CDR3 region has the DNA TGTGCCAGCAGTGAAGCGCCGAGCGGGGGGTTCTTC. It translates to CASSEAPSGGFF. The chain employs TRBV2 and TRBJ2-1; TRBD2 matches 8 bases. Germline V gene data show CDR1 as SNHLY and CDR2 as FYNNEI. The ends lost 0 bases at V and 15 bases at J; junction bases unmatched: 4. This CDR3 contains 12 residues.

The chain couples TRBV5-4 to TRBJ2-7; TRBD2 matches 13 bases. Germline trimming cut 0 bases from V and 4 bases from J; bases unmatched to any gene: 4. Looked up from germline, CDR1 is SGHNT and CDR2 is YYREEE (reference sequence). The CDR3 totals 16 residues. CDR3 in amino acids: CASSLGTSGGRYEQYF. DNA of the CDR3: TGTGCCAGCAGCTTGGGGACTAGCGGGGGAAGGTACGAGCAGTACTTC.

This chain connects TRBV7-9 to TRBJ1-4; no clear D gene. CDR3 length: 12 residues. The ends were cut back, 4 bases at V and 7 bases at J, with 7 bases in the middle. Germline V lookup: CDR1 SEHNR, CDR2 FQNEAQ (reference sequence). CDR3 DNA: TGTGCCAGCAGCTCCCCCTCTGAAAAACTGTTTTTT. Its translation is CASSSPSEKLFF.

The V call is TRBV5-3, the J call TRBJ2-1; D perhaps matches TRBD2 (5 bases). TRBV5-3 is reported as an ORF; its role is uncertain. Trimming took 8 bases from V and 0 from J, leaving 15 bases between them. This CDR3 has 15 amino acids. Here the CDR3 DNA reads TGTGCCAGCAGCCAAGTTGGGAGCTCCTACAATGAGCAGTTCTTC. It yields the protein CASSQVGSSYNEQFF.

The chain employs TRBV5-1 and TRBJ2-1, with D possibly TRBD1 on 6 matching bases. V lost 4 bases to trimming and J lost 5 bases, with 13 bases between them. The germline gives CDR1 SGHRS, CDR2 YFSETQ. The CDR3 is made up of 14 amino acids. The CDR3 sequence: CASSMDSENNEQFF. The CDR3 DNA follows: TGCGCCAGCAGCATGGACAGCGAAAACAATGAGCAGTTCTTC. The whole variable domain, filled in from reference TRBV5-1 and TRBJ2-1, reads KAGVTQTPRYLIKTRGQQVTLSCSPISGHRSVSWYQQTPGQGLQFLFEYFSETQRNKGNFPGRFSGRQFSNSRSEMNVSTLELGDSALYLCASSMDSENNEQFFGPGTRLTVL.